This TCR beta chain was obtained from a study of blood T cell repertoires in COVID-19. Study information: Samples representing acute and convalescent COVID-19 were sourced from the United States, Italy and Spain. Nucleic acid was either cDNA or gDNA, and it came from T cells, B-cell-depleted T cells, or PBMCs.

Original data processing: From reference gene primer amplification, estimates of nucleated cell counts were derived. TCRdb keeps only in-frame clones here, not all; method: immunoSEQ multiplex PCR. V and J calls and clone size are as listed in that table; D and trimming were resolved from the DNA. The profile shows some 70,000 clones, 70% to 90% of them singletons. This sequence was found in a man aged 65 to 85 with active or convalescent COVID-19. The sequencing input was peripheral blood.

CDR3 protein: CASSFPGGEEAFF. DNA of the CDR3: TGCGCCAGCAGCTTTCCGGGGGGCGAAGAAGCTTTCTTT. This chain links TRBV5-1 with TRBJ1-1; D may be TRBD1 (6 bases). Germline V CDR1 and CDR2: SGHRS, YFSETQ. Trimming left V 2 bases short and J 8 bases short, with 13 bases between. The CDR3 loop spans 13 amino acids.